This T cell receptor beta chain is drawn from a study of OX40 agonist ivuxolimab in advanced cancers. Only in-frame clones appear in the TCRdb table, and some are missing; sequencing was by immunoSEQ multiplex PCR. The sample contains roughly 70,000 clones, roughly four fifths of which appear only once. Germline CDR1 reads MDHEN; CDR2 reads SYDVKM. CDR3 size: 12 residues. The V end was cut by 5 bases, the J end by 3 bases, with 4 bases between. With regard to this clone: Its antigen is still unknown.

Study findings and constraints: Averaged across samples, CD8+ T cells carried more expanded clones than CD4+ did. Some of the lowest clonal expansion was seen in partial responders at 0.1-3.0 mg/kg. Antigen specificity of clonally expanded peripheral T cells was not established.

Material: CD4+ or CD8+ T cells sorted from blood, obtained in a trial of the OX40 agonist ivuxolimab. The rearrangement links TRBV28 to TRBJ1-4; no clear D. This clonotype originated in an adult with an advanced solid tumor such as melanoma, head and neck, liver or kidney cancer. The CDR3 sequence: CASSPPNEKLFF. The DNA for the CDR3 is TGTGCCAGCAGTCCGCCTAATGAAAAACTGTTTTTT.